Listed below are T cell receptor beta chains from one sample, sequenced in a study of blood T cell repertoires in COVID-19. Assay used: immunoSEQ multiplex PCR; TCRdb lists only in-frame clones, some missing. The sample lists 200,000 to 250,000 clones, approximately 78% occurring once. Sequenced sample: peripheral blood. The receptor source for this set is a woman aged 70 to 79 with COVID-19, enrolled during active disease. Both conserved end residues are trimmed from each CDR3. Fields, in order: V gene, J gene, clone size, CDR3 protein. Clone size is stated in some rows and not others, as once, few, many or a class when expanded.

v_call: TRBV28
j_call: TRBJ2-7
clone_size: many
cdr3_aa: ASRAGGGGASYEQY

v_call: TRBV10-1
j_call: TRBJ2-2
clone_size: once
cdr3_aa: ASSRGTGELF

v_call: TRBV28
j_call: TRBJ1-1
clone_size: NA
cdr3_aa: ASSPPTGSPEGF

v_call: TRBV7-8
j_call: TRBJ2-3
clone_size: once
cdr3_aa: ASSLDIGGDTQY

v_call: TRBV5-1
j_call: TRBJ2-2
clone_size: NA
cdr3_aa: ASSPQGIGELF

v_call: TRBV7-2
j_call: TRBJ2-7
clone_size: NA
cdr3_aa: ASSSGLAGTYEQY

v_call: TRBV6-5
j_call: TRBJ2-7
clone_size: NA
cdr3_aa: ASNFQAGNYEQY

v_call: TRBV20-1
j_call: TRBJ2-5
clone_size: NA
cdr3_aa: SASMTYEETQY

v_call: TRBV28
j_call: TRBJ1-1
clone_size: NA
cdr3_aa: ASSLIGTVNTEAF

v_call: TRBV5-5
j_call: TRBJ1-5
clone_size: NA
cdr3_aa: ASSSTQGYNQPQH

v_call: TRBV5-1
j_call: TRBJ1-1
clone_size: NA
cdr3_aa: ASSFAQGFTEAF

v_call: TRBV30
j_call: TRBJ1-1
clone_size: NA
cdr3_aa: AWGRMNTEAF

v_call: TRBV28
j_call: TRBJ1-2
clone_size: few
cdr3_aa: ASLQGYGYT

v_call: TRBV27
j_call: TRBJ2-3
clone_size: NA
cdr3_aa: ASKSGGGRDTQY

v_call: TRBV19
j_call: TRBJ2-3
clone_size: NA
cdr3_aa: ASSQRGATDTQY

v_call: TRBV6-5
j_call: TRBJ1-1
clone_size: NA
cdr3_aa: ASSNTQGLRTEAF

v_call: TRBV7-9
j_call: TRBJ1-1
clone_size: NA
cdr3_aa: ASSLDRQNTEAF

v_call: TRBV19
j_call: TRBJ1-5
clone_size: NA
cdr3_aa: ASSINSPGNQPQH

v_call: TRBV15
j_call: TRBJ1-2
clone_size: NA
cdr3_aa: ATSRVADYGYT

v_call: TRBV28
j_call: TRBJ2-3
clone_size: NA
cdr3_aa: ASSHSRQDLDTQY

v_call: TRBV18
j_call: TRBJ1-6
clone_size: NA
cdr3_aa: ASSLDREPYNSPLH

v_call: TRBV27
j_call: TRBJ2-7
clone_size: NA
cdr3_aa: ASSVTPGTRAGSEQY

v_call: TRBV28
j_call: TRBJ1-2
clone_size: once
cdr3_aa: ASSLVQIQGAYGYT

v_call: TRBV7-2
j_call: TRBJ2-7
clone_size: NA
cdr3_aa: ASSLEEGSGYEQY

v_call: TRBV30
j_call: TRBJ2-7
clone_size: NA
cdr3_aa: AWSRGQGTYEQY

v_call: TRBV9
j_call: TRBJ1-1
clone_size: few
cdr3_aa: ASRSRTGDPEAF

v_call: TRBV7-8
j_call: TRBJ1-1
clone_size: NA
cdr3_aa: ASSLGGLGVRTEAF

v_call: TRBV12-5
j_call: TRBJ2-5
clone_size: NA
cdr3_aa: ASAPPGGQETQY

v_call: TRBV9
j_call: TRBJ2-1
clone_size: once
cdr3_aa: ASSVLSGTGNEQF

v_call: TRBV5-4
j_call: TRBJ2-3
clone_size: NA
cdr3_aa: ASSWGDSRTDTQY

v_call: TRBV5-6
j_call: TRBJ2-6
clone_size: NA
cdr3_aa: ASSLFEPLVSSGANVLT

v_call: TRBV7-8
j_call: TRBJ2-7
clone_size: few
cdr3_aa: ASSWGQANEQY

v_call: TRBV2
j_call: TRBJ1-5
clone_size: NA
cdr3_aa: ASTPGQGNQPQH

v_call: TRBV7-8
j_call: TRBJ1-1
clone_size: NA
cdr3_aa: ASSLRDRGSNTEAF

v_call: TRBV28
j_call: TRBJ2-3
clone_size: NA
cdr3_aa: ASSGAGGKADTQY

v_call: TRBV19
j_call: TRBJ1-4
clone_size: NA
cdr3_aa: ATMEAEKLF

v_call: TRBV2
j_call: TRBJ2-1
clone_size: NA
cdr3_aa: ASSPTTGGQF

v_call: TRBV6-2/TRBV6-3
j_call: TRBJ2-5
clone_size: NA
cdr3_aa: ASSYSGLAGSETQY

v_call: TRBV24-1
j_call: TRBJ2-7
clone_size: NA
cdr3_aa: ATSGSPYYEQY

v_call: TRBV12-3/TRBV12-4
j_call: TRBJ1-1
clone_size: NA
cdr3_aa: ASRLNTEAF

v_call: TRBV12-3/TRBV12-4
j_call: TRBJ2-7
clone_size: NA
cdr3_aa: ASSFRRNYEQY

v_call: TRBV6-1
j_call: TRBJ1-2
clone_size: NA
cdr3_aa: ASSEGQNYGYT

v_call: TRBV24-1
j_call: TRBJ2-5
clone_size: NA
cdr3_aa: ATKGANQETQY

v_call: TRBV7-2
j_call: TRBJ2-5
clone_size: NA
cdr3_aa: ASSLVSVTGETQY

v_call: TRBV11-2
j_call: TRBJ2-3
clone_size: NA
cdr3_aa: ASSLRSGADTQY

v_call: TRBV12-3/TRBV12-4
j_call: TRBJ2-7
clone_size: NA
cdr3_aa: ASSFSTGWGQY

v_call: TRBV7-9
j_call: TRBJ2-2
clone_size: NA
cdr3_aa: ASSFRTSKGGGATGELF

v_call: TRBV24-1
j_call: TRBJ1-3
clone_size: NA
cdr3_aa: ATSTSSNSGNTIY

v_call: TRBV19
j_call: TRBJ1-5
clone_size: NA
cdr3_aa: ASNEGVQPQH

v_call: TRBV19
j_call: TRBJ2-7
clone_size: NA
cdr3_aa: ASTGTTLEQY

v_call: TRBV28
j_call: TRBJ1-2
clone_size: NA
cdr3_aa: ASIRRTGGIHGYT

v_call: TRBV7-3
j_call: TRBJ2-2
clone_size: NA
cdr3_aa: ASSLNSPGTGELF

v_call: TRBV6-2/TRBV6-3
j_call: TRBJ1-5
clone_size: NA
cdr3_aa: ASSLSLDRGRPQH

v_call: TRBV3-1/TRBV3-2
j_call: TRBJ2-1
clone_size: NA
cdr3_aa: ASSQGTSGTEQF

v_call: TRBV5-4
j_call: TRBJ2-7
clone_size: NA
cdr3_aa: ASSSTGLGHHEQY